Each of the 17 T cell receptor beta chains below was sequenced from the same sample in a study of PD-L1 blockade in urothelial cancer. Sequencing used immunoSEQ multiplex PCR; TCRdb keeps in-frame clones, though not all of them. The sample records about 19,000 clones, about four fifths being singletons. Time point given: peripheral blood 6 weeks after treatment start. The material was PBMCs, obtained around atezolizumab (anti-PD-L1) treatment. The receptor source for this set is a man aged 50 to 60 with urothelial cancer.

This rearrangement joins TRBV19 to TRBJ2-5; 7 bases agree with TRBD1. This CDR3 contains 15 residues. Germline trimming cut 6 bases from V and 1 base from J; bases unmatched to any gene: 8. Germline CDR1 is LNHDA and CDR2 is SQIVND (reference sequence). CDR3 DNA sequence: TGTGCCAGTAGGATGGAAGGACAGGCCCAAGAGACCCAGTACTTC. This gives the protein CASRMEGQAQETQYF.

About this clone itself: The junction departs from the called germline gene at one end, perhaps through a read error. The rearrangement joins TRBV7-8 to TRBJ2-7, with 8 bases fitting TRBD2. CDR1 is SGHVS, CDR2 FQNEAQ, per germline. The CDR3 is 13 residues long. For the CDR3, the DNA is TGTGCCAGCAGCTTAGGGACTAGCATCCCCTCTGGGTTC. It yields the protein CASSLGTSIPSGF.

The chain uses TRBV2 and TRBJ2-7, with 7 nucleotides matching TRBD1. Trimming cost V 7 bases and J 2 bases; bases outside gene matches: 8. CDR1 is SNHLY, CDR2 FYNNEI, per germline. This CDR3 comprises 14 residues. CDR3 in DNA: TGTGCCAGCACGGGACAGCGCTTTGCCTACGAGCAGTACGTC. Its translation is CASTGQRFAYEQYV.

The chain recombines TRBV28 with TRBJ1-5, with 9 bases fitting TRBD1. The junction had 8 bases not matched to a gene; V was cut back by 6 bases and J by 5 bases. The length of the CDR3 is 15 residues. Germline V gene sequence: CDR1 MDHEN, CDR2 SYDVKM. CDR3 nucleotides: TGTGCCAGCAGCTCCCGGGACAGGGTCCATCAGCCCCAGCATTTT. It encodes CASSSRDRVHQPQHF. Filled out from reference TRBV28 and TRBJ1-5, the complete variable domain reads DVKVTQSSRYLVKRTGEKVFLECVQDMDHENMFWYRQDPGLGLRLIYFSYDVKMKEKGDIPEGYSVSREKKERFSLILESASTNQTSMYLCASSSRDRVHQPQHFGDGTRLSIL.

This chain uses TRBV11-3 with TRBJ2-1; TRBD2 agrees at 10 bases. Germline V gene data show CDR1 as SGHNT and CDR2 as YENEEA. This CDR3 is 16 amino acids long. V shed 4 bases, J shed 5 bases, and the junction held 8 bases outside the gene matches. CDR3 nucleotides: TGTGCCAGCAGCTGGTCTAGCGGGAGAACCAACAATGAGCAGTTCTTC. Translated: CASSWSSGRTNNEQFF.

The genes are TRBV7-2 and TRBJ1-2, with D unclear. CDR3 size: 16 residues. Trimming pared 5 bases from V and 0 bases from J, leaving 16 bases between. The germline V gene has CDR1 SGHTA and CDR2 FQGNSA. This CDR3 is CASSLLRQVANYGYTF. The CDR3 nucleotides read TGTGCCAGCAGCCTTTTAAGGCAGGTAGCTAACTATGGCTACACCTTC.

The chain has TRBV6-5 and TRBJ1-4; 7 bases agree with TRBD1. The CDR3 is made up of 14 amino acids. Germline values: CDR1 MNHEY, CDR2 SVGAGI. The junction had 8 bases not matched to a gene; V was cut back by 5 bases and J by 8 bases. Here the CDR3 DNA reads TGTGCCAGCAGTCCGGGGACAGTTACCGAAAAACTGTTTTTT. This gives the protein CASSPGTVTEKLFF.

This clone was seen a single time. The rearrangement links TRBV5-1 to TRBJ2-3; the match to TRBD1 covers 7 bases. The CDR3 consists of 14 residues. Germline V CDR1 and CDR2: SGHRS, YFSETQ. Trimming cost V 1 base and J 4 bases; bases outside gene matches: 3. The CDR3 nucleotides read TGCGCCAGCAGCTTGCCTCAGGGGGCAGATACGCAGTATTTT. Translated: CASSLPQGADTQYF.

V is TRBV5-1 and J is TRBJ1-5, with TRBD1 as a possible D gene (6 bases). Looked up from germline, CDR1 is SGHRS and CDR2 is YFSETQ. CDR3 length equals 15 residues. The germline V and J ends were trimmed by 0 bases and 5 bases, with 12 bases remaining between them. The DNA for the CDR3 is TGCGCCAGCAGCTTGGCTGGGGACACGTATCAGCCCCAGCATTTT. It codes for CASSLAGDTYQPQHF.

V usage is TRBV10-3 and J usage is TRBJ1-2; tentative D call: TRBD1 (6 bases). V was pared by 7 bases and J by 8 bases, with 23 bases between. This CDR3 region has 15 residues. Germline CDR1 ENHRY, CDR2 SYGVKD. The CDR3 DNA follows: TGTGCCATCAACACGGGACAACCTCATCCGTGGGGCTACACCTTC. Its translation: CAINTGQPHPWGYTF.

This clone was observed a few times. The rearrangement links TRBV7-2 to TRBJ1-3, with a possible D match to TRBD1 (6 bases). CDR1 and CDR2 from the germline V gene are SGHTA and FQGNSA. The CDR3 totals 13 residues. V was clipped by 6 bases and J by 2 bases, with 8 bases between them. Here the CDR3 reads CASRQGAGNTIYF. DNA of the CDR3: TGTGCCAGCAGACAGGGCGCTGGAAACACCATATATTTT.

The gene calls are TRBV18 and TRBJ1-2; TRBD1 matches at 7 bases. The CDR3 sequence is 14 residues long. CDR1 is KGHSH, CDR2 LQKENI, per germline. Unmatched junction bases numbered 6, after V lost 6 bases and J lost 2 bases. The chain's CDR3 is CASSQGQSNYGYTF. The DNA for the CDR3 is TGTGCCAGCTCCCAGGGACAGAGCAACTATGGCTACACCTTC.

The chain uses TRBV18 and TRBJ2-2; 11 positions agree with TRBD1. The length of the CDR3 is 15 residues. The V and J ends lost 10 bases and 6 bases, in that order; junction bases with no gene match: 10. CDR1 is KGHSH and CDR2 is LQKENI in the germline V gene. The CDR3 here is CATLGQGASPGELFF. CDR3 sequence (DNA): TGTGCCACCCTCGGACAGGGGGCGTCTCCCGGGGAGCTGTTTTTT.

This clone was observed a single time. V usage is TRBV9 and J usage is TRBJ2-5, with 8 bases aligning to TRBD2. Germline V CDR1 and CDR2: SGDLS, YYNGEE. The ends lost 5 bases at V and 1 base at J; junction bases unmatched: 7. This CDR3 spans 15 amino acids. CDR3 protein: CASSMRGDPQETQYF. The CDR3 DNA reads TGTGCCAGCAGTATGCGGGGGGATCCCCAAGAGACCCAGTACTTC.

This chain joins TRBV5-1 and TRBJ2-7; 7 bases match TRBD1. The CDR3 totals 15 residues. Germline lookup yields CDR1 SGHRS and CDR2 YFSETQ. V lost 1 base and J lost 1; bases outside the gene matches: 5. The CDR3 loop is CASSLIPGQSYEQYF. The DNA for the CDR3 is TGCGCCAGCAGCTTGATTCCGGGACAGTCCTACGAGCAGTACTTC.

The chain uses TRBV5-8 and TRBJ1-1; TRBD1 might be the D (5 bases). CDR1 is SGHTS and CDR2 is YDEGEE in the germline V gene. The CDR3 is 16 amino acids. Trimming left V 0 bases short and J 1 base short, with 13 bases between. The CDR3 loop reads CASSLARRGRNTEAFF. CDR3 in DNA: TGTGCCAGCAGCTTGGCCCGAAGGGGCCGGAACACTGAAGCTTTCTTT.

This chain links TRBV7-6 with TRBJ1-1, with unresolved D. This CDR3 is 16 amino acids long. V lost 5 bases and J lost 0, with 16 bases in between. Per germline, CDR1 SGHVS and CDR2 FNYEAQ. CDR3 sequence: CASSHRVQLLNTEAFF. DNA of the CDR3: TGTGCCAGCAGCCACCGGGTCCAGCTTTTGAACACTGAAGCTTTCTTT.